Listed below are T cell receptor beta chains from one sample, sequenced in a study of T cell repertoires in cytomegalovirus infection. Each CDR3 protein gets one entry after TCRdb re-called the reads with MiXCR. The table has approximately 170,000 distinct CDR3 sequences, about a sixth seen once. The sample was CD8+ T cells from PBMCs. All receptors derive from a human donor in good health (CMV status not recorded). Some clones in this sample may be carry-over from other donors' samples. Each CDR3 is given without its conserved first and last residue. Clone size is shown for a subset of rows, as once, few, many or a class of expanded clone.

v_call clone_size cdr3_aa
TRBV20-1 few SAREGVRAGGPSGELF
TRBV25-1 NA ASSEYELDEQF
TRBV28 NA ASSRRTSGSADEQF
TRBV7-2 many ASSHTALTSGRASYNEQF
TRBV28 many ASSLQGREQY
TRBV7-9 NA ASSPYSGTSGRAGSYNEQF
TRBV24-1 NA ATSDLASGSYNEQF
TRBV7-9 few ASRGVLEQY
TRBV6-6 few ASSYTREPTSYNEQF
TRBV11-2 NA ASSLDSKQAISFYNEQF
TRBV28 NA ASTSARGSYEQY
TRBV6-2/TRBV6-3 few ASSYLGDRRTYNEQF
TRBV6-1 NA ASSERGWNSPLH
TRBV7-9 NA AVREAF
TRBV6-2/TRBV6-3 NA ASSYSSFDEQF
TRBV28 few ARSLGLAGTDNEQF
TRBV20-1 NA SAPRWREEMNSPLH
TRBV7-9 few ASSTRDRLSYEQY
TRBV7-9 few ASSLNGGMNTEAF
TRBV28 few ASSLGHLANYGYT
TRBV11-1 few ASSLGLAGAPVGELF
TRBV7-2 many ASSTRLAGGPTDTQY
TRBV6-2/TRBV6-3 few ASSNLQGNTEAF
TRBV5-1 NA ASSLGSDSYNEQF
TRBV6-2/TRBV6-3 few ASSGVRDNEQY
TRBV4-2 NA ASTELTGGFGYT
TRBV12-3/TRBV12-4 few ASSWGDETQY
TRBV6-1 NA ASSLLIGDRGRIEAF
TRBV6-4 few ASSDRAAGELF
TRBV7-9 NA ASSLTSGRPTYNEQF
TRBV7-4 few ASSPPVNQPQH
TRBV6-2/TRBV6-3 few ASSDPGLPAYNEQF
TRBV6-5 few ASSHQLANEKLF
TRBV7-9 NA ASSSPTRGGTYEQY
TRBV6-2/TRBV6-3 few ASSSSAGDEQY
TRBV2 NA AGAYSPLYEQY
TRBV5-1 few ASSLTGLADYEQY
TRBV10-3 NA AISERDSQETQY
TRBV12-3/TRBV12-4 NA ASSADRGNTGELF
TRBV4-3 NA ASSQGSGGGYNEQF
TRBV28 NA ASHHYLSSYNEQF
TRBV7-8 NA ASSLTPNTGELF
TRBV7-9 few ASSLRQGEQETQY
TRBV4-1 NA ASSQNRAGGPLDNEQF
TRBV7-8 NA ASRRQGDLEAF
TRBV28 NA ASRLPRGTDTQY
TRBV14 few ASSPSLRQGSSYNEQF
TRBV28 few ASSLPLGEPTDTQY
TRBV7-9 many ASSPRTRPVGEQY
TRBV7-8 NA ASSPRTGNTGELF
TRBV7-6 few ASSLAFRANGNEQF
TRBV28 NA ASSFSTRGGEQY
TRBV28 few AGNEVMGTEAF